Each of the 18 T cell receptor beta chains below was sequenced from the same sample in a study of blood T cell repertoires in COVID-19. The repertoire was sequenced with immunoSEQ multiplex PCR; TCRdb's copy has only in-frame clones and lacks some. The sample records about 94,000 clones, approximately 89% being singletons. Sequencing was done on a sample of peripheral blood. The receptor source for this set is a human donor with acute or convalescent COVID-19. The donor label of this sample is uncertain.

This chain joins TRBV18 and TRBJ1-4, with 8 bases aligning to TRBD1. This CDR3 contains 16 residues. Germline CDR1 reads KGHSH; CDR2 reads LQKENI. V dropped 3 bases and J dropped 5; count of bases not matched to a gene: 8. The CDR3 region has the DNA TGTGCCAGCTCACCCCAATCCGGGACAGGAAATGAAAAACTGTTTTTT. Its translation is CASSPQSGTGNEKLFF.

The V gene is TRBV29-1, the J gene TRBJ1-1; tentatively, D is TRBD1 (5 bases). The CDR3 contains 14 residues. The ends were cut back, 7 bases at V and 6 bases at J, with 21 bases in the middle. The germline V gene has CDR1 SQVTM and CDR2 ANQGSEA. The CDR3 here is CSAVGTGSWAEAFF. The CDR3 DNA follows: TGCAGCGCAGTAGGGACCGGGAGTTGGGCTGAAGCTTTCTTT.

This clone was counted only a few times. The V gene is TRBV10-1, the J gene TRBJ2-7; D is unclear. Germline CDR1 and CDR2: WNHNN and SYGVQD (reference sequence). This CDR3 is built from 14 residues. Trimming pared 4 bases from V and 2 bases from J, leaving 12 bases between. Here the CDR3 DNA reads TGCGCCAGCAGTGGACATGGCCTTCCCTACGAGCAGTACTTC. It is translated as CASSGHGLPYEQYF.

This clone occurred once. The genes are TRBV11-3 and TRBJ1-1, with D maybe TRBD1 (6 bases). CDR1 SGHNT and CDR2 YENEEA come from the germline V gene. Trimming stripped 6 bases from V and 5 bases from J, with 19 bases between. The CDR3 is 15 residues long. The CDR3 protein is CASSRGVGEGTEAFF. CDR3 nucleotide sequence: TGTGCCAGCAGTAGGGGGGTAGGGGAGGGGACTGAAGCTTTCTTT.

The DNA for the CDR3 is TGTGCCAGCATCCCCTCCGGGTACGGTCAGCCCCAGCATTTT. This codes for CASIPSGYGQPQHF. V and J are TRBV28 and TRBJ1-5; D is ambiguous. CDR3 length equals 14 residues. The germline CDR1 and CDR2 sequences are MDHEN and SYDVKM. V lost 7 bases and J 6 bases, leaving 16 bases between the germline ends.

CDR3 sequence (DNA): TGTGCCAGCAACCGGGGTTGGGGTAACACCGGGGAGCTGTTTTTT. It is translated as CASNRGWGNTGELFF. The J gene is TRBJ2-2, the V gene TRBV11-3; D perhaps matches TRBD2 (5 bases). Trimming took 7 bases from V and 2 from J, leaving 14 bases between them. The CDR3 spans 15 residues. Looked up from germline, CDR1 is SGHNT and CDR2 is YENEEA.

This chain uses TRBV4-1 with TRBJ2-3; TRBD1 is a possible D gene (6 bases). CDR3 length: 14 residues. Trimming removed 1 base from V and 6 bases from J, with 11 bases in between. The germline CDR1 and CDR2 sequences are MGHRA and YSYEKL. The CDR3 region is CASSQAGAVDTQYF. CDR3 bases: TGCGCCAGCAGCCAAGCAGGGGCGGTTGATACGCAGTATTTT.

The chain combines TRBV18 with TRBJ2-3; D gene ambiguous. From germline, CDR1 is KGHSH and CDR2 LQKENI. The CDR3 is made up of 13 amino acids. Trimming left V 6 bases short and J 0 bases short, with 7 bases between. In nucleotides, the CDR3 is TGTGCCAGCTCCGAGGATAGCACAGATACGCAGTATTTT. Encoded protein: CASSEDSTDTQYF.

The chain has TRBV5-6 and TRBJ2-1; unclear D gene. The CDR3 consists of 11 residues. Germline V CDR1 and CDR2: SGHDT, YYEEEE. Trimming cost V 2 bases and J 7 bases, with 4 bases left between them. CDR3 residues: CASSLRNEQFF. CDR3 DNA sequence: TGTGCCAGCAGCTTACGGAATGAGCAGTTCTTC.

The V and J genes are TRBV10-1 and TRBJ2-1, with D possibly matching TRBD2 (5 bases). Deletions cut 0 bases from V and 5 bases from J, with 8 bases between. The CDR3 covers 14 residues. Germline CDR1 and CDR2: WNHNN and SYGVQD (reference sequence). The CDR3 bases are TGCGCCAGCAGTGAGTCAGGAGGAGACAATGAGCAGTTCTTC. Protein: CASSESGGDNEQFF.

The CDR3 nucleotides are TGTGCCAGCAGCCGTGGACAGGGTTTGGGAAATGAGCAGTTCTTC. Translating gives CASSRGQGLGNEQFF. V gene TRBV28 combines with J gene TRBJ2-1; TRBD1 matches at 8 bases. Trimming cost V 6 bases and J 7 bases; bases outside gene matches: 11. CDR3 length: 15 residues. Germline CDR1 MDHEN, CDR2 SYDVKM.

This clone has a single count. The chain is built from TRBV7-6 and TRBJ1-3, with D perhaps TRBD1 (5 bases). CDR1 and CDR2 (germline): SGHVS, FNYEAQ. Between the trimmed V and J ends, which lost 5 bases and 2 bases, there was a span of 16 bases. This CDR3 is 16 amino acids long. In DNA, the CDR3 is TGTGCCAGCAGCCCTAACCCAGGGTATACTGGAAACACCATATATTTT. Encoded protein: CASSPNPGYTGNTIYF.

This clone was seen only once. The chain couples TRBV24-1 to TRBJ1-4; D is possibly TRBD1 (6 bases). The V gene lost 4 bases and the J gene lost 5 bases, with 16 bases spanning the gap. The CDR3 loop spans 16 amino acids. CDR1 is KGHDR and CDR2 is SFDVKD in the germline V gene. This CDR3 reads CATSEPRGQLNEKLFF. CDR3 bases: TGTGCCACCAGTGAGCCCCGAGGACAGCTGAATGAAAAACTGTTTTTT.

This clone is a singleton in its sample. The genes are TRBV7-3 and TRBJ1-3, with D perhaps matching TRBD1 (5 bases). The CDR3 runs to 14 residues. Germline CDR1 reads SGHTA; CDR2 reads FQGTGA. V was pared by 4 bases and J by 2 bases, with 9 bases between. The CDR3 region has the DNA TGTGCCAGCAGCTCGACAGCCCCTGGAAACACCATATATTTT. Protein: CASSSTAPGNTIYF.

The gene calls are TRBV4-1 and TRBJ1-6; D remains ambiguous. The CDR3 loop spans 14 amino acids. V dropped 0 bases and J dropped 10 bases, with 10 bases sitting between them. Per the germline V gene, CDR1 is MGHRA and CDR2 is YSYEKL. The CDR3 is CASSQDFPSSPLHF. The CDR3 DNA sequence: TGCGCCAGCAGCCAAGATTTCCCTTCGTCACCCCTCCACTTT.

This clone was seen a handful of times. The chain is built from TRBV6-5 and TRBJ2-2; D is perhaps TRBD2 (5 bases). CDR3 length equals 15 residues. With 5 bases removed from V and 6 bases from J, the gap between germline ends came to 16 bases. Germline-derived CDR1 and CDR2 are MNHEY and SVGAGI. CDR3 residues: CASSPTSGYPGELFF. The CDR3 DNA is TGTGCCAGCAGTCCCACCTCGGGGTACCCCGGGGAGCTGTTTTTT.

The rearrangement joins TRBV2 to TRBJ2-2; 9 positions match TRBD1. CDR1 and CDR2 from the germline V gene are SNHLY and FYNNEI. The length of the CDR3 is 14 residues. V dropped 6 bases and J dropped 3; count of bases not matched to a gene: 2. Here the CDR3 reads CASRWDRDTGELFF. CDR3 DNA: TGTGCCAGCAGATGGGACAGGGACACCGGGGAGCTGTTTTTT. The full variable domain, with the rest looked up from reference TRBV2 and TRBJ2-2, is EPEVTQTPSHQVTQMGQEVILRCVPISNHLYFYWYRQILGQKVEFLVSFYNNEISEKSEIFDDQFSVERPDGSNFTLKIRSTKLEDSAMYFCASRWDRDTGELFFGEGSRLTVL.

This clone was counted a few times. In the same sample, other DNA sequences code for this CDR3. The gene calls are TRBV28 and TRBJ1-5, with D uncertain. Germline CDR1 reads MDHEN; CDR2 reads SYDVKM. The CDR3 spans 11 residues. The germline V and J ends were trimmed by 4 bases and 9 bases, with 7 bases remaining between them. CDR3 loop: CASSSRGPQHF. CDR3 nucleotides: TGTGCCAGCAGTTCCCGGGGGCCCCAGCATTTT.